The sequence of this T cell receptor beta chain was determined in a study of post-analysis software for immune sequencing data. About the research overall: There were relapsing-remitting, secondary progressive and progressive-relapsing multiple sclerosis among the disease courses included. General observations from the study: Among 5 or 6 TRBV segments more frequent in patients than controls were TRBV5-6, TRBV5-1 and TRBV20-1. Controls had significantly higher normalized Chao1 diversity than multiple sclerosis patients. Strong co-clustering by F measure was evident for samples that had been prepared in the same batch.

Unique molecular identifiers were built into the TCR beta cDNA libraries. Using its own MiXCR run on the PCR reads, TCRdb lists one record per CDR3 protein. The sample holds hundreds of thousands of distinct CDR3 sequences; less than 40% are singletons and the top ten take around 5%. The CDR3 contains 17 residues. The germline V gene encodes CDR1 SGHVS and CDR2 FNYEAQ. Comments on this clonotype: Its antigen remains unidentified. A read error may produce the germline difference seen at one junction end.

Sequencing used blood. This sequence was found in a girl between 10 and 17 years old with multiple sclerosis. This sequence joins TRBV7-6 and TRBJ2-1; 13 bases map to TRBD2. The CDR3: CASSSGLAGDYDDERFF. CDR3 in DNA: TGTGCCAGCAGCTCCGGACTAGCGGGAGACTATGACGATGAGCGGTTCTTC.